Below are 32 T cell receptor beta chains sequenced from a single sample in a study of cytomegalovirus exposure and HLA in healthy donors. Amplification used 60 Vbeta primers and 13 Jbeta primers. Produced via immunoSEQ multiplex PCR; TCRdb's table is partial and in-frame only. The table has roughly 200,000 clones, approximately 82% seen once. Material for sequencing was PBMCs. These receptor sequences come from a woman between 18 and 30 years old in good health and CMV-seronegative.

The chain employs TRBV9 and TRBJ2-1, with 11 bases aligning to TRBD1. The V gene's germline CDR1 is SGDLS and CDR2 YYNGEE. The CDR3 contains 18 residues. V shed 0 bases and J 1 base; nucleotides not matched to a gene: 6. CDR3 residues: CASSVERTGGASYNEQFF. The CDR3 region has the DNA TGTGCCAGCAGCGTAGAGCGGACAGGGGGCGCGTCCTACAATGAGCAGTTCTTC. The complete variable domain, with remaining parts taken from reference TRBV9 and TRBJ2-1, reads DSGVTQTPKHLITATGQRVTLRCSPRSGDLSVYWYQQSLDQGLQFLIQYYNGEERAKGNILERFSAQQFPDLHSELNLSSLELGDSALYFCASSVERTGGASYNEQFFGPGTRLTVL.

This chain joins TRBV4-3 and TRBJ1-3; no firm D call. This CDR3 is built from 14 residues. Trimming took 1 base from V and 1 from J, leaving 5 bases between them. The germline V gene has CDR1 LGHNA and CDR2 YSLEER. The CDR3 sequence is CASSQGASGNTIYF. The CDR3 bases are TGCGCCAGCAGCCAAGGGGCATCTGGAAACACCATATATTTT.

The chain carries TRBV14 and TRBJ2-1; D remains unclear. Germline CDR1 and CDR2: SGHDN and FVKESK. The germline V and J ends were trimmed by 4 bases and 0 bases, with 13 bases remaining between them. CDR3 length: 16 amino acids. CDR3 sequence reads: CASSPRELGSYNEQFF. The DNA of the CDR3 is TGTGCCAGCAGCCCTCGAGAGCTAGGCTCCTACAATGAGCAGTTCTTC.

The CDR3 sequence is CASSSEAGRLDEQFF. The CDR3 nucleotides are TGTGCCAGCAGCTCCGAAGCGGGAAGGTTAGATGAGCAGTTCTTC. This sequence joins TRBV7-6 and TRBJ2-1; 7 positions match TRBD2. V lost 4 bases to trimming and J lost 8 bases; unmatched junction nucleotides: 11. Germline assignment: CDR1 SGHVS and CDR2 FNYEAQ. This CDR3 is 15 amino acids long.

V gene TRBV10-3 combines with J gene TRBJ2-7; D might be TRBD2 (5 bases). The CDR3 loop spans 15 amino acids. Germline V CDR1 and CDR2: ENHRY, SYGVKD. With 4 bases removed from V and 7 bases from J, the gap between germline ends came to 20 bases. For the CDR3, the DNA is TGTGCCATCAGTGGAACCCAACTAGATTGGTCGGAGCAGTACGTC. Translating it yields CAISGTQLDWSEQYV.

V is TRBV16 and J is TRBJ2-3; the match to TRBD2 covers 7 bases. In germline, CDR1 is KGHSY, CDR2 FQNENV. The CDR3 covers 16 residues. V lost 4 bases and J lost 1; bases outside the gene matches: 8. The CDR3 nucleotides are TGTGCCAGCAGCCCATGGGGGAGGGCCCGCACAGATACGCAGTATTTT. Its translation: CASSPWGRARTDTQYF.

There are a few counts of this clone. V usage is TRBV5-6 and J usage is TRBJ1-4; D not certain. The CDR3 runs 15 residues. V lost 4 bases to trimming and J lost 3 bases, with 13 bases between them. Looked up from germline, CDR1 is SGHDT and CDR2 is YYEEEE. The CDR3 nucleotides are TGTGCCAGCAGCGGGGAGAGGCTATCTAATGAAAAACTGTTTTTT. The encoded protein is CASSGERLSNEKLFF.

V and J are TRBV6-5 and TRBJ2-5; D not certain. CDR3 length: 12 residues. V shed 6 bases and J shed 5 bases, with 10 bases lying between them. Germline lookup yields CDR1 MNHEY and CDR2 SVGAGI. CDR3 residues: CASSQKRETQYF. The CDR3 DNA sequence: TGTGCCAGCAGCCAAAAGAGGGAGACCCAGTACTTC.

V gene TRBV4-3 combines with J gene TRBJ2-1; 9 bases line up with TRBD1. In germline, CDR1 is LGHNA, CDR2 YSLEER. The junction had 9 bases not matched to a gene; V was cut back by 5 bases and J by 4 bases. The CDR3 extends over 16 amino acids. The CDR3 loop reads CASSYLGTGIYNEQFF. CDR3 DNA sequence: TGCGCCAGCAGCTACCTCGGGACAGGGATTTACAATGAGCAGTTCTTC.

The chain carries TRBV4-3 and TRBJ2-1; 11 nucleotides match TRBD2. From germline, CDR1 is LGHNA and CDR2 YSLEER. This CDR3 spans 17 amino acids. V shed 7 bases, J shed 3 bases, and the junction held 11 bases outside the gene matches. The CDR3 DNA is TGCGCCAGCACCGTACGTCGGGGGACTAGCGGCTACAATGAGCAGTTCTTC. Translating it yields CASTVRRGTSGYNEQFF.

The sample holds a few counts of this clone. V usage is TRBV10-2 and J usage is TRBJ1-4; 8 bases map to TRBD1. CDR1 is WSHSY and CDR2 is SAAADI in the germline V gene. V was pared by 2 bases and J by 6 bases, with 5 bases of the junction left unmatched. The CDR3 sequence is 15 residues long. CDR3 DNA: TGCGCCAGCAGTGAGGGACAGGGAGGGTATGAAAAACTGTTTTTT. Translating it yields CASSEGQGGYEKLFF.

This sequence joins TRBV18 and TRBJ2-2; tentative D call: TRBD2 (5 bases). Trimming removed 1 base from V and 6 bases from J, with 9 bases in between. Germline V gene lookup returns CDR1 KGHSH and CDR2 LQKENI. The CDR3 totals 14 residues. The CDR3 loop reads CASSPRERPGELFF. The CDR3 DNA is TGTGCCAGCTCACCACGGGAGCGGCCCGGGGAGCTGTTTTTT.

The V gene is TRBV6-5, the J gene TRBJ1-5, with D perhaps TRBD1 (5 bases). Between the trimmed V and J ends, which lost 5 bases and 6 bases, there was a span of 8 bases. This CDR3 is built from 12 residues. The germline CDR1 and CDR2 sequences are MNHEY and SVGAGI. For the CDR3, the DNA is TGTGCCAGCAGTATAACAGGTCAGCCCCAGCATTTT. Amino acids: CASSITGQPQHF.

The chain carries TRBV5-4 and TRBJ2-2, with 8 bases fitting TRBD2. Germline loops: CDR1 SGHNT, CDR2 YYREEE (reference sequence). The CDR3 totals 16 residues. V trimming: 4 bases; J trimming: 5 bases; junction bases outside the gene matches: 10. The CDR3 nucleotides read TGTGCCAGCAGCCCGGGGACTAGACGGCGTACCGGGGAGCTGTTTTTT. This sequence encodes CASSPGTRRRTGELFF.

The chain employs TRBV7-9 and TRBJ2-1, with 8 nucleotides matching TRBD1. Germline values: CDR1 SEHNR, CDR2 FQNEAQ (reference sequence). V gave up 5 bases and J gave up 8 bases; unmatched junction bases: 8. The CDR3 consists of 14 residues. In DNA form, the CDR3 reads TGTGCCAGCAGCCCAAGGACAGGGTTCTATGAGCAGTTCTTC. This translates into CASSPRTGFYEQFF.

The chain couples TRBV4-3 to TRBJ1-5; D unclear. The germline CDR1 and CDR2 sequences are LGHNA and YSLEER. Trimming removed 0 bases from V and 0 bases from J, with 6 bases in between. The CDR3 spans 15 residues. CDR3 DNA: TGCGCCAGCAGCCAAGATCACTTTAGCAATCAGCCCCAGCATTTT. This translates into CASSQDHFSNQPQHF.

V and J are TRBV20-1 and TRBJ1-2, with D tentatively TRBD1 (5 bases). The V gene's germline CDR1 is DFQATT and CDR2 SNEGSKA (reference sequence). The CDR3 has 11 residues. The V end was cut by 1 base, the J end by 11 bases, with 11 bases between. CDR3 loop: CSARGGGRYTF. CDR3 sequence (DNA): TGCAGTGCTAGAGGGGGGGGGAGGTACACCTTC.

V is TRBV9 and J is TRBJ2-1, with TRBD1 identical over 10 bases. Germline V lookup: CDR1 SGDLS, CDR2 YYNGEE. The CDR3 totals 15 residues. V was pared by 0 bases and J by 7 bases, with 4 bases of the junction left unmatched. CDR3 nucleotides: TGTGCCAGCAGCGTAGCGGGACAGGGGACGAATGAGCAGTTCTTC. This encodes CASSVAGQGTNEQFF.

In its sample, this clone was seen a few times. V is TRBV6-1 and J is TRBJ2-1; 8 bases align to TRBD2. Germline CDR1 MNHNS, CDR2 SASEGT. Trimming at V came to 0 bases and at J to 9 bases, leaving 4 bases not matched to a gene. The CDR3 loop spans 14 amino acids. Here the CDR3 reads CASSEARTSFEQFF. Here the CDR3 DNA reads TGTGCCAGCAGTGAAGCCAGGACTAGCTTTGAGCAGTTCTTC.

In DNA form, the CDR3 reads TGTGCCAGCAGACCAGGGGTGCGATATGGCTACACCTTC. Its translation is CASRPGVRYGYTF. This chain joins TRBV7-8 and TRBJ1-2, with D perhaps matching TRBD1 (6 bases). V was pared by 6 bases and J by 5 bases, with 13 bases between. Germline V gene data show CDR1 as SGHVS and CDR2 as FQNEAQ. CDR3 size: 13 residues.

Remarks on this clone: Germline is not matched at one junction end, which may reflect a read error. V usage is TRBV7-9 and J usage is TRBJ1-2; D is possibly TRBD1 (5 bases). The germline CDR1 and CDR2 sequences are SEHNR and FQNEAQ (reference sequence). The CDR3 has 16 residues. The CDR3 spells CSSSSSFRDLNYGYTF. CDR3 nucleotide sequence: TGTTCCAGCAGCTCCAGCTTTAGGGACTTGAACTATGGCTACACCTTC.

This clone was seen once. V is TRBV28 and J is TRBJ1-5; D not certain. V lost 6 bases and J 7 bases, leaving 13 bases between the germline ends. The CDR3 covers 13 residues. Germline-derived CDR1 and CDR2 are MDHEN and SYDVKM. CDR3 coding DNA: TGTGCCAGCAGAGAACTCAAAAGACAGCCCCAGCATTTT. Translated, it gives CASRELKRQPQHF.

This clone came up a few times. The chain employs TRBV27 and TRBJ1-2; TRBD1 is a possible D gene (5 bases). The V gene lost 7 bases and the J gene lost 3 bases, with 21 bases spanning the gap. Germline V gene lookup returns CDR1 MNHEY and CDR2 SMNVEV (reference sequence). The CDR3 extends over 16 amino acids. The CDR3 coding sequence is TGTGCCAGCAACCCTAGGGGCAGGTTAGGAGACTATGGCTACACCTTC. Its protein product is CASNPRGRLGDYGYTF.

The chain combines TRBV28 with TRBJ2-7; 12 positions agree with TRBD2. Germline V lookup: CDR1 MDHEN, CDR2 SYDVKM. The ends lost 7 bases at V and 6 bases at J; junction bases unmatched: 10. The CDR3 runs to 15 residues. CDR3 nucleotide sequence: TGTGCCAGCACCCTAAGGGCTAGCGGGAGGGGCGAGCAGTACTTC. Translated: CASTLRASGRGEQYF.

In this sample, this clone turned up a few times. The V gene is TRBV6-6, the J gene TRBJ2-7; no reliable D call. Germline V lookup: CDR1 MNHNY, CDR2 SVGAGI (reference sequence). The CDR3 contains 14 residues. V was trimmed by 2 bases and J by 0 bases, leaving 8 bases between them. CDR3 in DNA: TGTGCCAGCAGTTACCGCCTAGGCTCCTACGAGCAGTACGTC. It translates to CASSYRLGSYEQYV.

This chain uses TRBV27 with TRBJ2-3; 9 bases line up with TRBD1. J gave up 5 bases and V 5 bases, and 8 bases lay outside the gene matches. The CDR3 extends over 15 amino acids. CDR1 MNHEY and CDR2 SMNVEV come from the germline V gene (reference sequence). DNA for the CDR3: TGTGCCAGCAGTCCCGGGACAGGGTGGATAGATACGCAGTATTTT. Amino acid sequence: CASSPGTGWIDTQYF.

This chain joins TRBV5-4 and TRBJ1-1; 8 bases map to TRBD1. The CDR3 extends over 16 amino acids. CDR1 is SGHNT and CDR2 is YYREEE in the germline V gene (reference sequence). Trimming took 4 bases from V and 3 from J; bases not matched to a gene: 11. The CDR3 DNA reads as TGTGCCAGCAGCCGCCCCATAGGGACAGGAGACACTGAAGCTTTCTTT. Translation gives CASSRPIGTGDTEAFF.

The V call is TRBV30, the J call TRBJ2-5, with TRBD1 matching over 7 bases. Germline CDR1 reads GTSNPN; CDR2 reads SVGIG (reference sequence). V shed 2 bases and J 2 bases; nucleotides not matched to a gene: 11. The CDR3 loop spans 16 amino acids. The CDR3 spells CAWSCNPGQHQETQYF. The CDR3 region has the DNA TGTGCCTGGAGTTGCAATCCGGGACAGCATCAAGAGACCCAGTACTTC. Looking up the rest from reference TRBV30 and TRBJ2-5 gives the full variable domain: SQTIHQWPATLVQPVGSPLSLECTVEGTSNPNLYWYRQAAGRGLQLLFYSVGIGQISSEVPQNLSASRPQDRQFILSSKKLLLSDSGFYLCAWSCNPGQHQETQYFGPGTRLLVL.

The count of this clone is one. The rearrangement joins TRBV19 to TRBJ2-7; D might be TRBD2 (5 bases). V lost 3 bases, J lost 6 bases, and 9 bases lay in between. Germline V gene data show CDR1 as LNHDA and CDR2 as SQIVND (reference sequence). The CDR3 has 12 residues. CDR3 region: CASSISGCEQYF. Written as DNA, the CDR3 is TGTGCCAGTAGTATTTCGGGGTGCGAGCAGTACTTC. Combining the CDR3 with reference TRBV19 and TRBJ2-7 gives the whole variable domain DGGITQSPKYLFRKEGQNVTLSCEQNLNHDAMYWYRQDPGQGLRLIYYSQIVNDFQKGDIAEGYSVSREKKESFPLTVTSAQKNPTAFYLCASSISGCEQYFGPGTRLTVT.

This chain links TRBV29-1 with TRBJ2-1; D ambiguous. CDR1 is SQVTM, CDR2 ANQGSEA, per germline. The CDR3 has 15 amino acids. V lost 3 bases, J lost 1 base, and 13 bases lay in between. The CDR3 bases are TGCAGCGTTGAGTGGGTAGAGACTTCCTACAATGAGCAGTTCTTC. It yields the protein CSVEWVETSYNEQFF.

The chain is built from TRBV7-9 and TRBJ2-4; D uncertain. Looked up from germline, CDR1 is SEHNR and CDR2 is FQNEAQ (reference sequence). The CDR3 length is 12 residues. Trimming pared 3 bases from V and 7 bases from J, leaving 7 bases between. The CDR3 region has the DNA TGTGCCAGCAGCTTTTTCGTGAACATTCAGTACTTC. Its translation is CASSFFVNIQYF.

The rearrangement links TRBV4-3 to TRBJ2-3; 12 bases are shared with TRBD2. Germline V gene lookup returns CDR1 LGHNA and CDR2 YSLEER. V was clipped by 2 bases and J by 7 bases; unmatched bases: 7. CDR3 length equals 16 residues. In DNA, the CDR3 is TGCGCCAGCAGCCAATGGACTAGCGGGAAGACGCATACGCAGTATTTT. This encodes CASSQWTSGKTHTQYF.